This T cell receptor (beta chain) originates from a study of metastatic and nonmetastatic thyroid tumors. For the study at large: Repertoire data that came from the blood and tumor or nodule tissue of malignant and benign thyroid patients were compared. General observations from the study: Within blood and tumor, benign nodules reportedly had significantly lower TCR beta diversity than malignant thyroid tumors did.

Note on this clone: The antigen is not known.

The CDR3 length is 14 residues. CDR1 and CDR2 from the germline V gene are KGHSH and LQKENI. J was trimmed by 6 bases and V by 4 bases; bases with no gene match: 8. Each patient went into thyroid surgery without having received any treatment. TCRdb reanalyzed the PCR reads via MiXCR. The data show under 35,000 clones, with around 25% seen just once and 14% to 15% held by the top ten. The chain uses TRBV18 and TRBJ2-7; 8 bases align to TRBD1. Sequencing was done on a sample of blood. This clonotype was sampled from a female donor with papillary thyroid cancer or a benign thyroid nodule (not recorded which). Some clones in this sample may be carry-over from other donors' samples. The CDR3 bases are TGTGCCAGCTCACGCACTGGACAGGGTGTCGAGCAGTACTTC. As protein: CASSRTGQGVEQYF.